This TCR beta chain stems from a study of control samples from healthy donors and cancer patients. CDR1 is SQVTM, CDR2 ANQGSEA, per germline. V dropped 5 bases and J dropped 7; count of bases not matched to a gene: 7. This CDR3 is 12 amino acids long. Method: immunoSEQ multiplex PCR; TCRdb's copy keeps in-frame clones and lacks some. Here the sample spans some 130,000 clones, 80% to 95% being singletons. The sequence derives from a man between 35 and 55 years old in good health. V and J are TRBV29-1 and TRBJ2-5; 7 positions agree with TRBD2. Sequencing was done on a sample of blood. CDR3 in DNA: TGCAGCGTTAGGTGGGGGGGTCCGACCCAGTACTTC. This translates into CSVRWGGPTQYF.